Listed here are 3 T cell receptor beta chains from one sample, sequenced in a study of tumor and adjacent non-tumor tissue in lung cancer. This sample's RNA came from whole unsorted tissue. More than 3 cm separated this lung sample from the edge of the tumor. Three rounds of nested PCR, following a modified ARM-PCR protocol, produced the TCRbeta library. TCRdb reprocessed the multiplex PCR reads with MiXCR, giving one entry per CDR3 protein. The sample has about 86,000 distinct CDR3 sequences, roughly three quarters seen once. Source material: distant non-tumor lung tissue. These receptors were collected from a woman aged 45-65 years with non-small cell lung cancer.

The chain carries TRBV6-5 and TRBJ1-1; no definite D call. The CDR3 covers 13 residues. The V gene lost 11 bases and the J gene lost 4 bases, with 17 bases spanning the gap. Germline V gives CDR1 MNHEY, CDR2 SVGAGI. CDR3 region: CAPARHVSTEAFF. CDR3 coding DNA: TGTGCCCCCGCACGGCATGTGAGCACTGAAGCTTTCTTT.

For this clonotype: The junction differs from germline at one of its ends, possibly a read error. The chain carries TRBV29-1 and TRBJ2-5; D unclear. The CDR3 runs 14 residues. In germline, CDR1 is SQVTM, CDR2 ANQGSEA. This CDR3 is CSVENGSNLETKYF. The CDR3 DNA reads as TGCAGCGTCGAGAACGGCTCAAACCTAGAGACCAAGTACTTC. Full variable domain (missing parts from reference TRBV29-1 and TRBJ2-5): SAVISQKPSRDICQRGTSLTIQCQVDSQVTMMFWYRQQPGQSLTLIATANQGSEATYESGFVIDKFPISRPNLTFSTLTVSNMSPEDSSIYLCSVENGSNLETKYFGPGTRLLVL.

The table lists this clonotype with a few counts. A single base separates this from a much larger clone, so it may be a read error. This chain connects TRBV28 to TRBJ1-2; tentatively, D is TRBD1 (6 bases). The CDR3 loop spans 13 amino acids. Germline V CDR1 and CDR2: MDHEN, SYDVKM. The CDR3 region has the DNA TGTGCCAGCAGTTGGCAGGGGAACTATGACTACACCTTC. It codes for CASSWQGNYDYTF.